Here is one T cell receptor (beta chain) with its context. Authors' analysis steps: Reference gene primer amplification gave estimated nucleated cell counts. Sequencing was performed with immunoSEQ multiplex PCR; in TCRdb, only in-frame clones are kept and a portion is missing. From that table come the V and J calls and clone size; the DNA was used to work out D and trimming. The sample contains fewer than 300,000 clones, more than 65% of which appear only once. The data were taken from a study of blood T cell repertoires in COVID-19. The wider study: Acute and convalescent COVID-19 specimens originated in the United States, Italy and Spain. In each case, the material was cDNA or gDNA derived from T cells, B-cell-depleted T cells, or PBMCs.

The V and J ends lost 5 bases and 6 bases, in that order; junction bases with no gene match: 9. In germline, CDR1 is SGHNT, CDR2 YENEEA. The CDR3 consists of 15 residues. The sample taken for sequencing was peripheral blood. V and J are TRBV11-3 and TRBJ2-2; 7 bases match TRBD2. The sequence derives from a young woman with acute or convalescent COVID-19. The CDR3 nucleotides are TGTGCCAGCAGCGGCCGGGACTATCATTCCGGGGAGCTGTTTTTT. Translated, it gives CASSGRDYHSGELFF.